This TCR beta chain was recovered during a study of blood T cell repertoires in COVID-19. Source study methods: Estimation of nucleated cell counts was performed using reference gene primer amplification. Sequencing used immunoSEQ multiplex PCR; TCRdb keeps in-frame clones, though not all of them. The D gene and trimming were derived from the DNA, and the V and J assignments and clone size from that table. This sample has 150,000 to 200,000 clones; approximately 80% occur once, and the top ten carry about 8.3%. The CDR3 covers 14 residues. V lost 1 base and J lost 3, with 8 bases in between. Germline V CDR1 and CDR2: MNHEY, SVGEGT.

The source material was peripheral blood. The rearrangement uses TRBV6-2 or TRBV6-3 and TRBJ2-3; D perhaps matches TRBD2 (5 bases). This TCR was recovered from a man aged 60 to 69 with acute or convalescent COVID-19. The CDR3 nucleotides are TGTGCCAGCAGTTACTGGGAGCGGACAGATACGCAGTATTTT. Amino acid sequence: CASSYWERTDTQYF.